This T cell receptor (beta chain) was captured by sequencing in a study of regulatory T cells in long-lasting Graves disease. The study, taken as a whole, reports: Favored gene segments in persistent disease were TRBV28, TRBJ1-2 and TRBJ2-5.

Time point specified: persistent/refractory GD, antithyroid drugs over 5 years with positive TRAb. PBMC RNA was the source of the TCR library. This clonotype occurred a few times. The antigen remains undetermined. CDR3 size: 15 residues. Germline CDR1 is SGDLS and CDR2 is YYNGEE. Germline trimming cut 5 bases from V and 3 bases from J; bases unmatched to any gene: 7. Relying on iRepertoire HTBI primers and Arm-PCR of CDR3 regions, the team built TCR beta libraries. Each CDR3 protein gets one entry after TCRdb re-called the multiplex PCR reads with MiXCR. The sample includes about 430,000 distinct CDR3 sequences, around a fifth of them seen just once.

This sample comprised peripheral blood mononuclear cells (PBMCs), obtained when the disease was refractory, from a patient treated with antithyroid drugs. This TCR was sampled from a female donor with Graves disease. The chain is built from TRBV9 and TRBJ2-2; 7 bases agree with TRBD1. In nucleotides, the CDR3 is TGTGCCAGCAGAGCCACCGGGACAGACACCGGGGAGCTGTTTTTT. Translation gives CASRATGTDTGELFF. Full variable domain (missing parts from reference TRBV9 and TRBJ2-2): DSGVTQTPKHLITATGQRVTLRCSPRSGDLSVYWYQQSLDQGLQFLIQYYNGEERAKGNILERFSAQQFPDLHSELNLSSLELGDSALYFCASRATGTDTGELFFGEGSRLTVL.